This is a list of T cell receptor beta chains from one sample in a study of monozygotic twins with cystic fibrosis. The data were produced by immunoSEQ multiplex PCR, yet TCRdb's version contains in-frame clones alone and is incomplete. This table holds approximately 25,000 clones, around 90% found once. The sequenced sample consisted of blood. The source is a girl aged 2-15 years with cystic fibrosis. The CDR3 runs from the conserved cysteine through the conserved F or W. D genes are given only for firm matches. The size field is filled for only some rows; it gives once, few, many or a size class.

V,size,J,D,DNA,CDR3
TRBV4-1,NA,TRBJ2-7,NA,TGCGCCAGCAGCCCCCCCGTTAACTCCTACGAGCAGTACTTC,CASSPPVNSYEQYF
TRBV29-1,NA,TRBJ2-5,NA,TGCAGCGTTGGGGCGGACCCCCAAGAGACCCAGTACTTC,CSVGADPQETQYF
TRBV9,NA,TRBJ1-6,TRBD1,TGTGCCAGCAGCGGGGGACAGGACCAAGGTTCACCCCTCCACTTT,CASSGGQDQGSPLHF
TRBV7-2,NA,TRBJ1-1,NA,TGTGCCAGCAGCGCGTTTGGGGTGGACACTGAAGCTTTCTTT,CASSAFGVDTEAFF
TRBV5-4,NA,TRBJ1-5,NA,TGTGCCAGCAGCTTGGGTGGCGAGAGCAATCAGCCCCAGCATTTT,CASSLGGESNQPQHF
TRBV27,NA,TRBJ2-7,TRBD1,TGTGCCAGCAGTATAACGGGACAGGGGACCTACGAGCAGTACTTC,CASSITGQGTYEQYF
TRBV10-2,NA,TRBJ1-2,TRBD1,TGCGCCAGCAGTGTTACAGGGGACTATGGCTACACCTTC,CASSVTGDYGYTF
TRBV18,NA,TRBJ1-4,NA,TGTGCCAGCTCACCGGGACGAACTCCGCTTGCAACTAATGAAAAACTGTTTTTT,CASSPGRTPLATNEKLFF
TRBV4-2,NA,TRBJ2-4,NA,TGTGCCAGCAGCCAAGATTCTATCGGGGAAAACATTCAGTACTTC,CASSQDSIGENIQYF
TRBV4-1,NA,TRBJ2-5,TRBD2,TGCGCCAGCAGCCAAGACGGGGAGGGTGAGCAAGAGACCCAGTACTTC,CASSQDGEGEQETQYF
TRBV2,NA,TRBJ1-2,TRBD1,TGTGCCAGCAGACATACTACAGGGGCGACTAACTATGGCTACACCTTC,CASRHTTGATNYGYTF
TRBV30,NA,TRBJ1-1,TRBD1,TGTGCCTGGAATCGACAGGGGGCGACCACTGAAGCTTTCTTT,CAWNRQGATTEAFF
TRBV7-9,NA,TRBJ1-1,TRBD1,TGTGCCAGCAGCCCCGACAGGGGGTATACTGAAGCTTTCTTT,CASSPDRGYTEAFF
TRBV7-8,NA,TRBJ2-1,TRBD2,TGTGCCAGCAGCATGTCTAGCGGGGGGGCCGAGAACGAGCAGTTCTTC,CASSMSSGGAENEQFF
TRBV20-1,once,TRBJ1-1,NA,TGCAGTGCCAAGGGTAGTTTTATTGCTTTCTTT,CSAKGSFIAFF
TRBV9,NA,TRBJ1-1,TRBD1,TGTGCCAGCAGCGAGGCGGGACAGATGAACACTGAAGCTTTCTTT,CASSEAGQMNTEAFF
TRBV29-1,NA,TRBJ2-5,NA,TGCAGCGTTGTCTGGACAGAAGAGACCCAGTACTTC,CSVVWTEETQYF
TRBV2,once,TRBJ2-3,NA,TGTGCCAGCCACCTTCAGCCCCGCACAGATACGCAGTATTTT,CASHLQPRTDTQYF
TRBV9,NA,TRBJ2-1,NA,TGTGCCAGCAGCGTAGGTGGCAATGAGCCGGTGAATGAGCAGTTCTTC,CASSVGGNEPVNEQFF
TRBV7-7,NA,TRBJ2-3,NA,TGTGCCAGCAGCCCCTCAGTCATTGGGGATACGCAGTATTTT,CASSPSVIGDTQYF
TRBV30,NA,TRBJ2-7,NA,TGTGCCTGGCGGCAGGGCTCCGAGCAGTACTTC,CAWRQGSEQYF
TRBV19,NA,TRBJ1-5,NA,TGTGCCAGTAGAGACAGAAGCAATCAGCCCCAGCATTTT,CASRDRSNQPQHF
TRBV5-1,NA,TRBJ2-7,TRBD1,TGCGCCAGCAGCCCTGGGACAGCGCCCACCTACGAGCAGTACTTC,CASSPGTAPTYEQYF
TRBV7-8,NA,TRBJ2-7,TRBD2,TGTGCCAGCAGGGATCTAGCGGGGGGAGTTTACGAGCAGTACTTC,CASRDLAGGVYEQYF
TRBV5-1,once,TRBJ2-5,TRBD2,TGCGCCAGCAGCCCACCTAGCGGGGAAGAGACCCAGTACTTC,CASSPPSGEETQYF
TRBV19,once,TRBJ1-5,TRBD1,TGTGCCAGTAGTCTCGGACAGGGGTATCAGCCCCAGCATTTT,CASSLGQGYQPQHF
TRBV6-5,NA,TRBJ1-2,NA,TGTGCCAGCAGTTACTCGGCAGGCCAAGGTGGCTACACCTTC,CASSYSAGQGGYTF
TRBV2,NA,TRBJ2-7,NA,TGTGCCAGCAGTGAAATGGGGAGGAACGAGCAGTACTTC,CASSEMGRNEQYF
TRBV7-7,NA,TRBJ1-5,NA,TGTGCCAGCAGCCCTAACGTGGGACAGCCCCAGCATTTT,CASSPNVGQPQHF
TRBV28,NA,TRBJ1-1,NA,TGTGCCAGCAGGGCTCGCACTGAAGCTTTCTTT,CASRARTEAFF
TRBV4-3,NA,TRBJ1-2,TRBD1,TGCGCCAGCAGCCAATCAACAGGGGTAGGTGGCTACACCTTC,CASSQSTGVGGYTF
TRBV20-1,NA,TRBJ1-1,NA,TGCAGTGCTGGGGCAGGGATAGCTTTCTTT,CSAGAGIAFF
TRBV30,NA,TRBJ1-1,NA,TGTGCCTGGAGTGTAGACGTGAACACTGAAGCTTTCTTT,CAWSVDVNTEAFF
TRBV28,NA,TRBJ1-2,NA,TGTGCCAGCAGTTTAGTTGCGTTCCAGGAGCATGGCTACACCTTC,CASSLVAFQEHGYTF
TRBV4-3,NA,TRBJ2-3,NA,TGCGCCAGCAGCCAAGATCGCCTCAGCACAGATACGCAGTATTTT,CASSQDRLSTDTQYF
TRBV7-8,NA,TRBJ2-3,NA,TGTGCCAGCAGCTTAGACGCCCTAAACACAGATACGCAGTATTTT,CASSLDALNTDTQYF
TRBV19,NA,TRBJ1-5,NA,TGTGCCAGTAGTCTCCGGACAGAACATCAGCCCCAGCATTTT,CASSLRTEHQPQHF
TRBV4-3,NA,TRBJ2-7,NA,TGCGCCAGCAGCCAAGATGGGGGGCTCAGCTCCTACGAGCAGTACTTC,CASSQDGGLSSYEQYF
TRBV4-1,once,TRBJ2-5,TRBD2,TGCGCCAGCAGCCCGAGCGGGGGGGCCGTCGAGACCCAGTACTTC,CASSPSGGAVETQYF
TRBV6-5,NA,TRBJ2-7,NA,TGTGCCAGCAGTTACTTTCAGGGTCCCTTCTACGAGCAGTACTTC,CASSYFQGPFYEQYF
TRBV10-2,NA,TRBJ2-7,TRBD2,TGCGCCAGCAGTGAGTCAGCGAGCGGGGGGTACTTC,CASSESASGGYF
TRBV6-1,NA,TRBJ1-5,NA,TGTGCCAGCAGTGAGGCCCAGGGAAGACAGCCCCAGCATTTT,CASSEAQGRQPQHF
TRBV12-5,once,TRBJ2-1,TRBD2,TGTGCTAGTGGTTGGGGGACTAGCGGTTATGAGCAGTTCTTC,CASGWGTSGYEQFF
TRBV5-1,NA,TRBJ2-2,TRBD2,TGCGCCAGCAAAACGAGCGGGGCGAACACCGGGGAGCTGTTTTTT,CASKTSGANTGELFF
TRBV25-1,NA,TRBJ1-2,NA,TGTGCCAGCAGTGAATATTCCCAGGGTATAGGGAGCTATGGCTACACCTTC,CASSEYSQGIGSYGYTF
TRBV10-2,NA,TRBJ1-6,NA,TGCGCCAGCAGTGGACACGACAGGAATTCACCCCTCCACTTT,CASSGHDRNSPLHF
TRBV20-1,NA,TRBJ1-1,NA,TGCAGTGCTGGAGGTGGCACTGAAGCTTTCTTT,CSAGGGTEAFF
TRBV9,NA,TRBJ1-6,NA,TGTGCCAGCAGCGTAGCCGGAGATTACTATAATTCACCCCTCCACTTT,CASSVAGDYYNSPLHF
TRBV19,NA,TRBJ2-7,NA,TGTGCCAGTAGTCCCGCCCTCGCCTACGAGCAGTACTTC,CASSPALAYEQYF
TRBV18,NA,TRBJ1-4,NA,TGTGCCAGCTCACCATTTCGAGGGGTTGAACATGAAAAACTGTTTTTT,CASSPFRGVEHEKLFF
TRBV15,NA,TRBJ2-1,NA,TGTGCCACCTCGATCAGGCGCAATGAGCAGTTCTTC,CATSIRRNEQFF